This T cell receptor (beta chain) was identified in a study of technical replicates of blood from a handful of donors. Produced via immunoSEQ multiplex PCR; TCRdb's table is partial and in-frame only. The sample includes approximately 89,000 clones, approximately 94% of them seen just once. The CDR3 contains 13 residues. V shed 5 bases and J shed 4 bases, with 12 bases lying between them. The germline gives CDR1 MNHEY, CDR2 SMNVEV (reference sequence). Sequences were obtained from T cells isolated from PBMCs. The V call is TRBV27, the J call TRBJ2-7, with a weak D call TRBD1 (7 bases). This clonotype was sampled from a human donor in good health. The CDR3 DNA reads TGTGCCAGCAGTGCGGGGACAGTATACGAGCAGTACTTC. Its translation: CASSAGTVYEQYF.